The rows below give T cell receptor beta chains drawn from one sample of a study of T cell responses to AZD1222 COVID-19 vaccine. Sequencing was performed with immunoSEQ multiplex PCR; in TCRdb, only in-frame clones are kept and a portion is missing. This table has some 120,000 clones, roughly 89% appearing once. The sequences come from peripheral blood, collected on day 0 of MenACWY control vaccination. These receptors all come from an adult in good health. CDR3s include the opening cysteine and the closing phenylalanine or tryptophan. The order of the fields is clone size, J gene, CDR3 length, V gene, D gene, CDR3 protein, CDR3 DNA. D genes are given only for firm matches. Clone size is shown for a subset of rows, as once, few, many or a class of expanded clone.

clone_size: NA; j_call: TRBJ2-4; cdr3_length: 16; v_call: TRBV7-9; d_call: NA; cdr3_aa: CASSLVRAGTQNIQYF; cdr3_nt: TGTGCCAGCAGCTTAGTTAGGGCGGGAACACAAAACATTCAGTACTTC
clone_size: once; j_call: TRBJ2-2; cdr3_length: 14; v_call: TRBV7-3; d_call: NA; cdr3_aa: CASRPTSRLGELFF; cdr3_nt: TGTGCCAGCAGGCCGACTTCGCGGTTGGGGGAGCTGTTTTTT
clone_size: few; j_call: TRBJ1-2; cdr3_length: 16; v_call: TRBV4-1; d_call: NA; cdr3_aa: CASSQDGSTFVYGYTF; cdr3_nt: TGCGCCAGCAGCCAAGACGGGTCTACCTTTGTCTATGGCTACACCTTC
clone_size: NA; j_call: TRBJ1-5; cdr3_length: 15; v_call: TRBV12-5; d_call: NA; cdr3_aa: CASGGPRGSNQPQHF; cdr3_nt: TGTGCTAGTGGGGGGCCGCGGGGCAGCAATCAGCCCCAGCATTTT
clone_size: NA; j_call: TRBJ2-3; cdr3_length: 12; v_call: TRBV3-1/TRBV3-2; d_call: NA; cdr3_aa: CASSHLESTQYF; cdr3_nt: TGTGCCAGCAGCCACCTGGAGAGTACGCAGTATTTT
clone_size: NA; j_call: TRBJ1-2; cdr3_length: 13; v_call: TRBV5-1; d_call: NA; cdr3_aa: CASSLRDSYGYTF; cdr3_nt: TGCGCCAGCAGCCTTCGAGACAGCTATGGCTACACCTTC
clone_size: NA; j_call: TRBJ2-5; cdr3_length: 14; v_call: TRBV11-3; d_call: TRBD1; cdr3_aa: CASRFTGVEETQYF; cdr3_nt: TGTGCCAGCAGGTTTACAGGGGTAGAGGAGACCCAGTACTTC
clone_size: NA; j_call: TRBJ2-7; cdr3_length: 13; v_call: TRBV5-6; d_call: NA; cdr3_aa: CASSPTRGYEQYF; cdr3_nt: TGTGCCAGCAGCCCCACCAGGGGCTACGAGCAGTACTTC
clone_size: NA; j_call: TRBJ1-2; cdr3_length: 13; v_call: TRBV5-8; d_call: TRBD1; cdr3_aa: CASSFGQAYGYTF; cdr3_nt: TGTGCCAGCAGTTTTGGACAGGCCTATGGCTACACCTTC
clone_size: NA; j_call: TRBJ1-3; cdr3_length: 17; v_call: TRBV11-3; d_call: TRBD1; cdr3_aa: CASSLDRGPSSGNTIYF; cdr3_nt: TGTGCCAGCAGCTTGGACAGGGGCCCTAGCTCTGGAAACACCATATATTTT
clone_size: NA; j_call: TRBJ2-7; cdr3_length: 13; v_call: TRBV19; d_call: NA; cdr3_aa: CASSIDSSYEQYF; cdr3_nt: TGTGCCAGTAGTATTGATAGCTCCTACGAGCAGTACTTC
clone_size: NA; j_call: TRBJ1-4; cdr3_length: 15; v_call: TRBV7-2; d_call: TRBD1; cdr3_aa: CASSLVRGRVEKLFF; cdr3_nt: TGTGCCAGCAGCTTAGTGAGGGGGCGGGTTGAAAAACTGTTTTTT
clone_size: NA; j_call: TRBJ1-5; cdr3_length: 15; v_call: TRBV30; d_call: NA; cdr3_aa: CAWNRDGASNQPQHF; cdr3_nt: TGTGCCTGGAACCGGGACGGAGCTAGCAATCAGCCCCAGCATTTT
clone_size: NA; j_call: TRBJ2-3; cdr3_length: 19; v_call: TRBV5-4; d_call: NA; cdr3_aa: CASSLGGGQRRYSTDTQYF; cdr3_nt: TGTGCCAGCAGCTTGGGGGGGGGCCAGCGGCGCTATAGCACAGATACGCAGTATTTT
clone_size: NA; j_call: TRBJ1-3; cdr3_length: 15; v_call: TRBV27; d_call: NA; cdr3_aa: CASSLSSYSGNTIYF; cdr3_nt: TGTGCCAGCAGTTTGTCAAGTTACTCTGGAAACACCATATATTTT
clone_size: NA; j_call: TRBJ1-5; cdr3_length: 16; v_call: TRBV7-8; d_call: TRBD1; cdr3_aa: CASSLGVGGVGQPQHF; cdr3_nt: TGTGCCAGCAGCTTAGGTGTAGGGGGCGTGGGTCAGCCCCAGCATTTT
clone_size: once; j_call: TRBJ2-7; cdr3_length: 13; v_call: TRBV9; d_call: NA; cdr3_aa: CASSVATGHEQYF; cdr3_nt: TGTGCCAGCAGCGTAGCGACTGGTCACGAGCAGTACTTC
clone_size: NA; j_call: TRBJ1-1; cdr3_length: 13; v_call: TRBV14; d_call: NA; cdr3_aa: CASSRSGGPEAFF; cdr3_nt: TGTGCCAGCAGCCGCTCAGGTGGGCCTGAAGCTTTCTTT
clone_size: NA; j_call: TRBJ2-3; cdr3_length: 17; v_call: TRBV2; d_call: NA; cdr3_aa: CASTVDWGSAGTDTQYF; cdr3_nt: TGTGCCAGCACGGTCGATTGGGGCTCCGCTGGCACAGATACGCAGTATTTT
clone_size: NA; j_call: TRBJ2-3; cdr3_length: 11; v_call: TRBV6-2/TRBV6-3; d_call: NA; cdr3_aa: CASSLGDTQYF; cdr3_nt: TGTGCCAGCAGTTTGGGAGATACGCAGTATTTT
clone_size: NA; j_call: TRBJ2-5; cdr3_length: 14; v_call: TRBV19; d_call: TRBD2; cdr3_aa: CASSNSGNLETQYF; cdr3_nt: TGTGCCAGTAGTAACAGCGGGAACTTGGAGACCCAGTACTTC
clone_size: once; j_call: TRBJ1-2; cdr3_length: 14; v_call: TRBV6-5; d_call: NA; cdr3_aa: CASSSWEGDYGYTF; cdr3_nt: TGTGCCAGCAGTAGCTGGGAAGGGGACTATGGCTACACCTTC
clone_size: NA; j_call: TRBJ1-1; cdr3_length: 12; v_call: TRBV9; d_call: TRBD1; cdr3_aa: CASSGQGGEAFF; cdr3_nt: TGTGCCAGCAGCGGACAGGGAGGTGAAGCTTTCTTT
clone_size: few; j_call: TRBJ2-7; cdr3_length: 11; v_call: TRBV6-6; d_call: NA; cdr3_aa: CASSPQVEQYF; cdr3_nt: TGTGCCAGCAGTCCCCAGGTCGAGCAGTACTTC
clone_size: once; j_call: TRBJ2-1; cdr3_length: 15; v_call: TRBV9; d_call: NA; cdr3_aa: CASSVGDRDYNEQFF; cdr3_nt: TGTGCCAGCAGCGTAGGTGATAGGGACTACAATGAGCAGTTCTTC
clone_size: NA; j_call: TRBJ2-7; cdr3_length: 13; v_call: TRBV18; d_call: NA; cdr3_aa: CASSQSASYEQYF; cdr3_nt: TGTGCCAGCTCACAGAGCGCATCCTACGAGCAGTACTTC
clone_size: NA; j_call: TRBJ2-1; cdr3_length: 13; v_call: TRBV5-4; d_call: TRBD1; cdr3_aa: CASSFDRVNEQFF; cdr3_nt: TGTGCCAGCAGCTTCGACAGGGTAAATGAGCAGTTCTTC
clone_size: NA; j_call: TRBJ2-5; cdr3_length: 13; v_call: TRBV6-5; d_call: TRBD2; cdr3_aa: CASSDLAGVTQYF; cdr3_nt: TGTGCCAGCAGCGACCTAGCGGGAGTGACCCAGTACTTC
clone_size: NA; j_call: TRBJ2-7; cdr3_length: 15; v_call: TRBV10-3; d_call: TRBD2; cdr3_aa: CAIAPGLGGQYEQYF; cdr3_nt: TGTGCCATCGCACCTGGACTAGGCGGGCAATACGAGCAGTACTTC
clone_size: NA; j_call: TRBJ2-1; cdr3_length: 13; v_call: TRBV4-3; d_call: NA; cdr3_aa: CASSQVYNNEQFF; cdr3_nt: TGCGCCAGCAGCCAAGTTTACAACAATGAGCAGTTCTTC
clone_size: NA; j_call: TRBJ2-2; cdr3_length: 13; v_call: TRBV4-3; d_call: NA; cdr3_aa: CASSQDEAGELFF; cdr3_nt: TGCGCCAGCAGCCAAGATGAGGCCGGGGAGCTGTTTTTT
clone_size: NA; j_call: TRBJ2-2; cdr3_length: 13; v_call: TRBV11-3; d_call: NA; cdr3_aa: CASSLQYFGELFF; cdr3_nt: TGTGCCAGCAGCCTCCAGTATTTCGGGGAGCTGTTTTTT
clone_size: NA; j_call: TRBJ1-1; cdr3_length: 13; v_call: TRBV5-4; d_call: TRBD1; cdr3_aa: CASSRTGGTEAFF; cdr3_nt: TGTGCCAGCAGCAGGACAGGGGGCACTGAAGCTTTCTTT
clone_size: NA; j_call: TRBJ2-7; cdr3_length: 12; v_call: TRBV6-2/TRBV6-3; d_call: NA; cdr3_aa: CASSSDDYEQYF; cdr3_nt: TGTGCCAGCAGTTCCGACGATTACGAGCAGTACTTC
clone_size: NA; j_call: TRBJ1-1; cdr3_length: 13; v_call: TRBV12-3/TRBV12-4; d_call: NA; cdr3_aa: CASSLVGGPEAFF; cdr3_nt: TGTGCCAGCAGTTTAGTGGGAGGGCCTGAAGCTTTCTTT
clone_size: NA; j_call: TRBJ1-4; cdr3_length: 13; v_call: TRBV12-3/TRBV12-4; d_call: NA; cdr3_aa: CASSRGRDEKLFF; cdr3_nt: TGTGCCAGCAGCCGGGGGCGGGATGAAAAACTGTTTTTT
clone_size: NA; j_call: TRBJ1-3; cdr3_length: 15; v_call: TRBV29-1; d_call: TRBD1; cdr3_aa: CSVFGTGLLGNTIYF; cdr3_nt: TGCAGCGTTTTTGGGACAGGTTTACTTGGAAACACCATATATTTT
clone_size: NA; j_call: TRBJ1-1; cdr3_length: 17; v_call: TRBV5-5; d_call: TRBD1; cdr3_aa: CASSLAGQGARWTEAFF; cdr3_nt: TGTGCCAGCAGCTTGGCCGGGCAGGGGGCGCGGTGGACTGAAGCTTTCTTT
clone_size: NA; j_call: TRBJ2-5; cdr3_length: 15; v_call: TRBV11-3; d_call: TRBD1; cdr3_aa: CASSFLPGQGETQYF; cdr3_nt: TGTGCCAGCAGCTTTCTCCCGGGACAGGGGGAGACCCAGTACTTC
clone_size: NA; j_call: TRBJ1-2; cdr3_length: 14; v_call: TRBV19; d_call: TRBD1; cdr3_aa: CASSTTGADYGYTF; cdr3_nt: TGTGCCAGTAGTACGACAGGGGCGGACTATGGCTACACCTTC
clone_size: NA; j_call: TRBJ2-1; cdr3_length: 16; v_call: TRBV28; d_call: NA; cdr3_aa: CASSAGAGVGYNEQFF; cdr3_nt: TGTGCCAGCAGTGCGGGTGCAGGGGTGGGATACAATGAGCAGTTCTTC
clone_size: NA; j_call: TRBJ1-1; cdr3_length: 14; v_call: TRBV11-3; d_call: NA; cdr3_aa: CASSFLGSHTEAFF; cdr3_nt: TGTGCCAGCAGCTTCCTCGGGTCCCACACTGAAGCTTTCTTT
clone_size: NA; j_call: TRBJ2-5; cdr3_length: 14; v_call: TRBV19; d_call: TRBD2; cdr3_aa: CASRTSGLGETQYF; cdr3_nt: TGTGCCTCCCGGACTAGCGGTTTGGGAGAGACCCAGTACTTC
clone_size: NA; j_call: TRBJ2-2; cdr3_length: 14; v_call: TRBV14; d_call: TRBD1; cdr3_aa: CASSLDRDSGELFF; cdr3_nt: TGTGCCAGCAGCCTAGACAGGGACAGTGGGGAGCTGTTTTTT
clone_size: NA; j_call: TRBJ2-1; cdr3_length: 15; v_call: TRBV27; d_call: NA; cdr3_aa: CASSFGGNSYNEQFF; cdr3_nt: TGTGCCAGCAGTTTCGGCGGGAACTCCTACAATGAGCAGTTCTTC
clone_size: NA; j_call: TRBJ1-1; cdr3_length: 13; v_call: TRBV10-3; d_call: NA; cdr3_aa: CAIRVWVNTEAFF; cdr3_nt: TGTGCCATCAGGGTATGGGTGAACACTGAAGCTTTCTTT
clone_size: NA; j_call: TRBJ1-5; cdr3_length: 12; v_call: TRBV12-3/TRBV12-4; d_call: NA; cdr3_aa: CASSAAQGPQHF; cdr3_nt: TGTGCCAGCAGTGCCGCGCAAGGTCCCCAGCATTTT
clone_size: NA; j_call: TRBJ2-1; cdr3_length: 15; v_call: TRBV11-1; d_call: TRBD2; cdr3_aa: CASSPGLGVMNEQFF; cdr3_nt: TGTGCCAGCAGCCCCGGACTAGGCGTCATGAATGAGCAGTTCTTC